This T cell receptor beta chain came from a study of cytomegalovirus exposure and HLA in healthy donors. The germline V and J ends were trimmed by 0 bases and 4 bases, with 14 bases remaining between them. This CDR3 is 16 amino acids long. Germline V CDR1 and CDR2: SGHRS, YFSETQ. Some clones are missing from TCRdb's copy, which holds only in-frame ones; the method was immunoSEQ multiplex PCR. Among 260,000 or so clones listed, approximately 87% were seen once. Sequenced sample: PBMCs. The chain employs TRBV5-1 and TRBJ2-1; a possible D gene is TRBD2 (6 bases). The sequence was collected from a young man in good health and CMV-seronegative. CDR3 nucleotide sequence: TGCGCCAGCAGCTTGGCCAGGAGGGAACCGTACAATGAGCAGTTCTTC. Protein product: CASSLARREPYNEQFF.